The clone carrying this T cell receptor (beta chain) is medium-sized (0.01 to 0.1%) within its sample. Its antigen is as yet unknown. Libraries were prepared by immunoSEQ multiplex PCR; TCRdb keeps only in-frame clonotypes and omits some of them. This repertoire shows 20,000 to 30,000 clones, 70% to 75% found once; its top ten account for 40% to 55%. Germline loops: CDR1 SGDLS, CDR2 YYNGEE. The CDR3 loop spans 18 amino acids. V trimming: 2 bases; J trimming: 5 bases; junction bases outside the gene matches: 7. This specimen belongs to a study of cytotoxic CD8 clonotypes in ibrutinib-treated CLL. Study information: IGHV unmutated 17 to 18; relapsed/refractory about 10; treatment-naive approximately 16. Partial response occurred in about 25 patients and complete response in 2; at median approximately 71 months, approximately 14 remained remitted and around 12 progressed.

Study-level results: Exceeding age-matched healthy donors, baseline clonality also tracked the counts of circulating CD8+ T cells.

The specimen was PBMCs, collected after 12 months of ibrutinib treatment. The TCR comes from a human donor with chronic lymphocytic leukemia. This chain uses TRBV9 with TRBJ2-2, with 15 bases lining up with TRBD2. CDR3 nucleotide sequence: TGTGCCAGCAGCGTTGGGACTAGCGGGGGGCAGAGGACCGGGGAGCTGTTTTTT. Translation: CASSVGTSGGQRTGELFF.